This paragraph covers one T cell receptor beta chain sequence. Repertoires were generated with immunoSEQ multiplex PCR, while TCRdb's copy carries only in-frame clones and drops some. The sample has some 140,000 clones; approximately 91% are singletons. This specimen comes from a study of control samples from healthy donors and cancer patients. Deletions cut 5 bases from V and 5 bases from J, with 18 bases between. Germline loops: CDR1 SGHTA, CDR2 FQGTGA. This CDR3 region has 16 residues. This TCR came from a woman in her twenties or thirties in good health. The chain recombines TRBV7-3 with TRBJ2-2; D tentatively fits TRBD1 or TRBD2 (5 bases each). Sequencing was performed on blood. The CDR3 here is CASSPRGEIRTGELFF. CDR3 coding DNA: TGTGCCAGCAGCCCCCGAGGGGAGATTCGGACCGGGGAGCTGTTTTTT.